Below, 20 T cell receptor beta chains from the same sample are listed, as sequenced in a study of blood T cell repertoires in COVID-19. Produced via immunoSEQ multiplex PCR; TCRdb's table is partial and in-frame only. The data hold approximately 74,000 clones, with approximately 80% observed a single time. Sequenced material: peripheral blood. All receptors come from an elderly woman with active or convalescent COVID-19.

J is TRBJ2-5 and V is TRBV12-5; 11 bases fit TRBD2. Per the germline V gene, CDR1 is LGHNT and CDR2 is FRNRAP. The CDR3 runs 16 residues. Trimming took 5 bases from V and 2 from J; bases not matched to a gene: 7. In DNA form, the CDR3 reads TGTGCTAGTGGTCGAGGGACTAGCGGAAATCAAGAGACCCAGTACTTC. This codes for CASGRGTSGNQETQYF.

The chain has TRBV29-1 and TRBJ2-1; 7 bases match TRBD1. Germline lookup yields CDR1 SQVTM and CDR2 ANQGSEA. CDR3 length equals 15 residues. Trimming took 5 bases from V and 0 from J; bases not matched to a gene: 7. The CDR3 is CSVRGQYPSYNEQFF. CDR3 bases: TGCAGCGTTCGGGGACAGTACCCCTCCTACAATGAGCAGTTCTTC.

The sample holds a few counts of this clone. This chain connects TRBV7-7 to TRBJ2-5, with D tentatively TRBD1 (5 bases). V was pared by 1 base and J by 2 bases, with 5 bases between. The CDR3 loop spans 13 amino acids. Germline-derived CDR1 and CDR2 are SSHAT and FNYEAQ (reference sequence). The CDR3 sequence is CASSLGQQETQYF. In DNA form, the CDR3 reads TGTGCCAGCAGCTTAGGACAGCAAGAGACCCAGTACTTC.

The chain employs TRBV7-7 and TRBJ2-5; TRBD2 is a possible D gene (6 bases). The CDR3 spans 15 residues. Germline loops: CDR1 SSHAT, CDR2 FNYEAQ (reference sequence). Trimming took off 1 base at V and 1 base at J, with 10 bases between the two ends. CDR3 bases: TGTGCCAGCAGCTTAGGTAGTAGCGGCCAAGAGACCCAGTACTTC. Protein product: CASSLGSSGQETQYF.

The chain joins TRBV3-1 (or the pseudogene TRBV3-2) to TRBJ1-2; possible D gene TRBD1, 5 bases. Trimming left V 7 bases short and J 5 bases short, with 17 bases between. Germline V gene lookup returns CDR1 LGHDT and CDR2 YNNKEL (reference sequence). This CDR3 spans 14 amino acids. CDR3 nucleotides: TGTGCCAGCACCCTAGCCGCGGGGGGGTATGGCTACACCTTC. It yields the protein CASTLAAGGYGYTF.

The rearrangement joins TRBV2 to TRBJ1-4; 10 bases are a match to TRBD1. Looked up from germline, CDR1 is SNHLY and CDR2 is FYNNEI. The CDR3 contains 13 residues. With 10 bases clipped from V and 8 bases from J, the junction kept 7 bases outside the gene matches. This chain's CDR3 is CATTGTGDEKLFF. The CDR3 region has the DNA TGTGCCACTACCGGGACAGGGGACGAAAAACTGTTTTTT.

Concerning this clone: The junction shows a germline mismatch at one end, possibly a read error. The genes are TRBV7-7 and TRBJ2-1, with 7 bases fitting TRBD2. Germline V CDR1 and CDR2: SSHAT, FNYEAQ (reference sequence). This CDR3 is 16 amino acids long. The CDR3 DNA is TGTGCTAGCAGCTTAGCGGGCACAAGCTCCTACAATGAGCAGTTCTTC. It encodes CASSLAGTSSYNEQFF.

The chain links TRBV6-5 to TRBJ2-7; 7 nucleotides match TRBD1. The CDR3 sequence is 16 residues long. CDR1 is MNHEY and CDR2 is SVGAGI in the germline V gene. J lost 0 bases, V lost 0 bases, and 5 bases had no gene match. The CDR3 coding sequence is TGTGCCAGCAGTTACTCGATTACAGGGGACTCCTACGAGCAGTACTTC. This codes for CASSYSITGDSYEQYF.

This chain connects TRBV2 to TRBJ2-3, with unresolved D. The germline gives CDR1 SNHLY, CDR2 FYNNEI. The CDR3 runs 15 residues. V dropped 6 bases and J dropped 0 bases, with 13 bases sitting between them. CDR3 sequence reads: CASRAWPDSTDTQYF. Here the CDR3 DNA reads TGTGCCAGCAGGGCCTGGCCAGATAGCACAGATACGCAGTATTTT. The entire variable domain, with the rest obtained from reference TRBV2 and TRBJ2-3, is as follows: EPEVTQTPSHQVTQMGQEVILRCVPISNHLYFYWYRQILGQKVEFLVSFYNNEISEKSEIFDDQFSVERPDGSNFTLKIRSTKLEDSAMYFCASRAWPDSTDTQYFGPGTRLTVL.

The DNA of the CDR3 is TGCGCCAGCAGCCCGGGACAGGAAATCAACTATGGCTACACCTTC. It codes for CASSPGQEINYGYTF. The chain employs TRBV5-1 and TRBJ1-2, with 8 bases that match TRBD1. Losses at the gene ends were 4 bases for V and 2 bases for J; bases not matched to a gene: 7. Germline values: CDR1 SGHRS, CDR2 YFSETQ. The CDR3 sequence is 15 residues long.

J is TRBJ2-7 and V is TRBV7-3; TRBD1 is a possible D gene (6 bases). With 2 bases removed from V and 3 bases from J, the gap between germline ends came to 8 bases. Germline lookup yields CDR1 SGHTA and CDR2 FQGTGA. The length of the CDR3 is 13 residues. CDR3 bases: TGTGCCAGCAGCTTAGCACAGGGCTACGAGCAGTACTTC. It translates to CASSLAQGYEQYF.

The chain links TRBV6-1 to TRBJ1-5; D gene unclear. Germline lookup yields CDR1 MNHNS and CDR2 SASEGT. Trimming shortened V by 5 bases and J by 9 bases, and 11 bases separated the two germline ends. CDR3 size: 12 residues. CDR3 residues: CASSTDTRPQHF. The CDR3 coding sequence is TGTGCCAGCAGTACAGATACCCGGCCCCAGCATTTT.

The chain employs TRBV4-3 and TRBJ2-3; 7 bases agree with TRBD1. V gave up 0 bases and J gave up 1 base; unmatched junction bases: 13. The CDR3 has 19 amino acids. Germline loops: CDR1 LGHNA, CDR2 YSLEER. CDR3 sequence reads: CASSQDFVRGSIGTDTQYF. The CDR3 nucleotides read TGCGCCAGCAGCCAAGATTTTGTCAGGGGGAGCATCGGCACAGATACGCAGTATTTT.

This chain links TRBV19 with TRBJ1-5, with 9 bases lining up with TRBD1. V was pared by 3 bases and J by 1 base, with 4 bases of the junction left unmatched. Germline lookup yields CDR1 LNHDA and CDR2 SQIVND (reference sequence). The CDR3 runs to 16 residues. The CDR3 loop reads CASSMGTGNSNQPQHF. The CDR3 DNA sequence: TGTGCCAGTAGTATGGGGACAGGGAACAGCAATCAGCCCCAGCATTTT.

This clone has just one count. V and J are TRBV11-2 and TRBJ2-3; 10 bases match TRBD1. This CDR3 contains 17 residues. After removal of 0 bases from V and 0 bases from J, the junction contained 3 bases not matched to a gene. Germline assignment: CDR1 SGHAT and CDR2 FQNNGV. The CDR3 region is CASSLEWGQGSTDTQYF. DNA for the CDR3: TGTGCCAGCAGCTTAGAGTGGGGACAGGGGAGCACAGATACGCAGTATTTT.

The chain carries TRBV7-3 and TRBJ2-6; TRBD1 matches 8 bases. The CDR3 is 15 amino acids. Germline CDR1 is SGHTA and CDR2 is FQGTGA. J gave up 2 bases and V 5 bases, and 2 bases lay outside the gene matches. The CDR3 nucleotides are TGTGCCAGCAGCGTACAGGGGGCTGGGGCCAACGTCCTGACTTTC. Its protein is CASSVQGAGANVLTF.

The chain employs TRBV28 and TRBJ2-7, with D possibly matching TRBD1 (6 bases). The CDR3 extends over 12 amino acids. Germline V gene sequence: CDR1 MDHEN, CDR2 SYDVKM. Trimming pared 6 bases from V and 5 bases from J, leaving 11 bases between. The CDR3 coding sequence is TGTGCCAGCAGCTACAGGGTTGACGAGCAGTACTTC. Amino acids: CASSYRVDEQYF.

The rearrangement uses TRBV27 and TRBJ2-7; the D gene is possibly TRBD2 (7 bases). Trimming pared 2 bases from V and 4 bases from J, leaving 15 bases between. CDR3 length equals 15 residues. In germline, CDR1 is MNHEY, CDR2 SMNVEV (reference sequence). The DNA for the CDR3 is TGTGCCAGCAGTTTAGCTCGGGGGGCGGGGTACGAGCAGTACTTC. Amino acid sequence: CASSLARGAGYEQYF.

The chain has TRBV6-5 and TRBJ2-7, with 7 nucleotides matching TRBD2. The V gene end was trimmed by 0 bases and the J gene end by 1 base; junction bases not matched to a gene: 6. Germline CDR1 reads MNHEY; CDR2 reads SVGAGI. The CDR3 covers 16 residues. The DNA for the CDR3 is TGTGCCAGCAGTTACTCGATCAACGGGGGGTCCTACGAGCAGTACTTC. Translation: CASSYSINGGSYEQYF.

The chain links TRBV5-4 to TRBJ2-5, with D possibly matching TRBD2 (6 bases). In germline, CDR1 is SGHNT, CDR2 YYREEE (reference sequence). V was trimmed by 0 bases and J by 2 bases, leaving 8 bases between them. The CDR3 extends over 14 amino acids. CDR3 loop: CASSLELAQETQYF. CDR3 nucleotides: TGTGCCAGCAGCTTGGAGCTAGCGCAAGAGACCCAGTACTTC.